This T cell receptor beta chain was obtained from a study of T-cell memory formation after mild COVID-19. V lost 5 bases and J lost 8, with 15 bases in between. The germline CDR1 and CDR2 sequences are SGHVS and FNYEAQ. The CDR3 is 13 residues long. Concerning this clonotype: The antigen is not known.

Whole-study results and caveats: Day 15 to 85 contracting clones showed balanced CD4/CD8; later expanders leaned CD4+.

MiXCR was run by TCRdb on the 5' RACE reads, yielding one entry per CDR3 protein. The sample holds some 450,000 distinct CDR3 sequences, around 20% seen once. Material: PBMCs or a T cell subset sorted from them (not recorded which). This TCR came from an adult woman who had mild COVID-19 (a few samples of this study predate the infection). Cell type and time point are not known. The chain carries TRBV7-6 and TRBJ1-2; D is unclear. Here the CDR3 DNA reads TGTGCCAGCAGCCTTGGCGAGAGAAGCGGCTACACCTTC. Protein product: CASSLGERSGYTF.